This entry is about one T cell receptor beta chain. Time point of the sample: postoperative day 105 after intestinal transplantation (dayNNNN = postoperative day). This sample was taken from a study of graft-versus-host responses after intestinal transplantation. As for the study in general: In this cohort, recipients had multivisceral, liver-intestinal, or isolated intestinal transplants. Once they had received anti-thymocyte globulin induction, all recipients took tacrolimus and steroids for around 3 years.

Repertoires were generated with immunoSEQ multiplex PCR, while TCRdb's copy carries only in-frame clones and drops some. The sample has a few hundred clones; roughly 95% are singletons. Germline CDR1 reads MNHEY; CDR2 reads SVGAGI. The CDR3 has 12 residues. V was clipped by 4 bases and J by 7 bases, with 9 bases between them. Sample: bone marrow, taken 105 days after intestinal transplantation. The receptor was derived from a human patient who received an intestinal transplant, so some T cells may come from the graft donor. V gene TRBV6-5 combines with J gene TRBJ2-3, with D unresolved. CDR3 amino acids: CASSFRPNTQYF. DNA of the CDR3: TGTGCCAGCAGTTTCCGCCCGAATACGCAGTATTTT.